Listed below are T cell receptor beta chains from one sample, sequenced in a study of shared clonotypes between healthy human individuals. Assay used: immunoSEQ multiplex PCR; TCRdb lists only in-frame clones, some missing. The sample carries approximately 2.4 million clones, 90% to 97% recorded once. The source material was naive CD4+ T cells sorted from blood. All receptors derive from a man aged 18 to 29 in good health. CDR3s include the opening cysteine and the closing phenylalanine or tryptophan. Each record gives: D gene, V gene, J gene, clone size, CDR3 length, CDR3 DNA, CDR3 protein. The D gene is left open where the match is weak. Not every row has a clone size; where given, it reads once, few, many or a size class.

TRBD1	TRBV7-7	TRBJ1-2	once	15	TGTGCTAGCAGCTTAGACAGGGTTGGCCGCTATGGCTACACCTTC	CASSLDRVGRYGYTF
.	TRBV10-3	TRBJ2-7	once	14	TGTGCCATCAGGGGACCCACTGACGGGGACGAGCAGTACTTC	CAIRGPTDGDEQYF
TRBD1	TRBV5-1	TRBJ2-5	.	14	TGCGCCAGCAGCCGGACAGGGGGAGGAGAGACCCAGTACTTC	CASSRTGGGETQYF
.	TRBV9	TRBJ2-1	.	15	TGTGCCAGCAGCGTATTGAGTGGGAGTTACAATGAGCAGTTCTTC	CASSVLSGSYNEQFF
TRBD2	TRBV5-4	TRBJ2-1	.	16	TGTGCCAGCAGCTCGGGACTAGCGGGAACCTACAATGAGCAGTTCTTC	CASSSGLAGTYNEQFF
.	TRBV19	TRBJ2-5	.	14	TGTGCCAGTAGCCCCGTCAAGAAGCGGGAGACCCAGTACTTC	CASSPVKKRETQYF
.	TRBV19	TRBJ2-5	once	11	TGTGCCAGTAAAGACGGGGAGACCCAGTACTTC	CASKDGETQYF
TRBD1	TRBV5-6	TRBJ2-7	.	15	TGTGCCAGCAGCTTTCCCGGGACAGCGACCTACGAGCAGTACTTC	CASSFPGTATYEQYF
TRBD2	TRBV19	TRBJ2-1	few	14	TGTGCCAGTAGTGGACTAGCAACCACCAGTGAGCAGTTCTTC	CASSGLATTSEQFF
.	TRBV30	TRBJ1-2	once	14	TGTGCCTGGAGTGTAACAGTCATTAACTATGGCTACACCTTC	CAWSVTVINYGYTF
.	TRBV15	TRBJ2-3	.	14	TGTGCCACCAGCAGAGGGGTAGGGGCGGATACGCAGTATTTT	CATSRGVGADTQYF
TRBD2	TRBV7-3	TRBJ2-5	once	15	TGTGCCAGCAGCCCGTCCTCGCGGGGAGGGGAGACCCAGTACTTC	CASSPSSRGGETQYF
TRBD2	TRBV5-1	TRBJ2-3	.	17	TGCGCCAGCAGCTTGTTGTTTGGCGGGAGCGGAACAGATACGCAGTATTTT	CASSLLFGGSGTDTQYF
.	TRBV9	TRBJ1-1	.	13	TGTGCCAGCAGCCAAGGAGGTTTCACTGAAGCTTTCTTT	CASSQGGFTEAFF
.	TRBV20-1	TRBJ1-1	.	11	TGCAGTATTAGAAACGGAGATGAAGCTTTCTTT	CSIRNGDEAFF
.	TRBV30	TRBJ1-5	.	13	TGTGCCTGGAGCCACCAGGATTCTGAGCCCCAGCATTTT	CAWSHQDSEPQHF
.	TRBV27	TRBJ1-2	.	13	TGTGCCAGCAGTTCCACATTAAACTATGGCTACACCTTC	CASSSTLNYGYTF
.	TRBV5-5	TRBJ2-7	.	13	TGTGCCAGCAGCCCGGAGGGCTCCTACGAGCAGTACTTC	CASSPEGSYEQYF
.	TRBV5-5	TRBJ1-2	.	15	TGTGCCAGCAGCTTGGGACCGACGGATAACTATGGCTACACCTTC	CASSLGPTDNYGYTF
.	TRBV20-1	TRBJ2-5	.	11	TGCAGTGCGCGGGTACAAGAGACCCAGTACTTC	CSARVQETQYF
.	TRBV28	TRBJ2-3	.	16	TGTGCCAGCACCCCTTCCCGGGACCGAAGCACAGATACGCAGTATTTT	CASTPSRDRSTDTQYF
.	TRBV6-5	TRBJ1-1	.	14	TGTGCCAGCAGCCTTTTAGGGGCGAACACTGAAGCTTTCTTT	CASSLLGANTEAFF
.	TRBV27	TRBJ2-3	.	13	TGTGCCAGCAGTTTCGGGAAGGCAGATACGCAGTATTTT	CASSFGKADTQYF
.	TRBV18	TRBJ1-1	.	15	TGTGCCAGCTCACCACCGACGCAGCCACAATCTGAAGCTTTCTTT	CASSPPTQPQSEAFF
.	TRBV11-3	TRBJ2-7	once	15	TGTGCCAGCAGCTTAACTTTAGAGTTTCCCTACGAGCAGTACTTC	CASSLTLEFPYEQYF
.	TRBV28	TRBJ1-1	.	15	TGTGCCAGCAGTTTAGAGGCGGCAGGGAAGGGTGAAGCTTTCTTT	CASSLEAAGKGEAFF
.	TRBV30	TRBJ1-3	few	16	TGTGCCTGGACTCCCGGTAACCCTGGGTGGGGAAACACCATATATTTT	CAWTPGNPGWGNTIYF
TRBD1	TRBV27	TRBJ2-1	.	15	TGTGCCAGCCACTTCGCGGGACAGGGGTGGAATGAGCAGTTCTTC	CASHFAGQGWNEQFF
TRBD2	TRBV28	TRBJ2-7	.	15	TGTGCCAGCAGTTTGGAGAGTGCGGGGGGGCTCGAGCAGTACTTC	CASSLESAGGLEQYF
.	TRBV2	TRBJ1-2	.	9	TGTGCCAGCAGACCAGGAAACACCTTC	CASRPGNTF
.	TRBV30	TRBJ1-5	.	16	TGTGCCTGGAGTACCGCCGGGGGGGCTGGTAATCAGCCCCAGCATTTT	CAWSTAGGAGNQPQHF
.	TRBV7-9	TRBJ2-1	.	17	TGTGCCAGCAGCCCAGGACAATCAGGGCGCTGGTCCTCTGAGCAGTTCTTC	CASSPGQSGRWSSEQFF
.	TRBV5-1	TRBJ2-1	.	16	TGCGCCAGCGGGCCTGGGGTGGCGGGCGCCTACAATGAGCAGTTCTTC	CASGPGVAGAYNEQFF
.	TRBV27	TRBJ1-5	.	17	TGTGCCAGCATCCCTTCGGTCGCGGATGGCTTGATGGAGCCCCAGCATTTT	CASIPSVADGLMEPQHF
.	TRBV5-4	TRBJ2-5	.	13	TGTGCCAGCAGCTTGGGACAACAAGAGACCCAGTACTTC	CASSLGQQETQYF
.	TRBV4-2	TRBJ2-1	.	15	TGTGCCAGCAGCCCATCGGGGGTGATAGGGACTGAGCAGTTCTTC	CASSPSGVIGTEQFF
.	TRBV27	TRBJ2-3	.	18	TGTGCCAGCAGTTTATGGACCCCCGGGACAACTAGCACAGATACGCAGTATTTT	CASSLWTPGTTSTDTQYF
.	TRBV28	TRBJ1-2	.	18	TGTGCCAGCAGTTTCCGCAGTATCCCGAAGACAGCCCCCCATGGCTACACCTTC	CASSFRSIPKTAPHGYTF
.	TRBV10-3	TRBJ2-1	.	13	TGTGCCATCAGTGAGTCGACTGACAATGAGCAGTTCTTC	CAISESTDNEQFF
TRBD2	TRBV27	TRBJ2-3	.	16	TGTGCCAGCAGACCGTCGACTAGCAGACCGACAGATACGCAGTATTTT	CASRPSTSRPTDTQYF
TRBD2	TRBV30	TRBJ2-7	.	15	TGTGCCTGGAGTGTACGGCGGCTAGCGGCCTCCGAGCAGTACTTC	CAWSVRRLAASEQYF
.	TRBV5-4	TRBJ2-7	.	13	TGTGCCAGCAGCTCGGACAGCTCCTACGAGCAGTACTTC	CASSSDSSYEQYF
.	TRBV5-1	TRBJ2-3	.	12	TGCGCCAGCAGCCCGGGGGCGGGTACGCAGTATTTT	CASSPGAGTQYF
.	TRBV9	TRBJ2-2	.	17	TGTGCCAGCAGCGTAGGGTTCGGGCTCGCGAACACCGGGGAGCTGTTTTTT	CASSVGFGLANTGELFF
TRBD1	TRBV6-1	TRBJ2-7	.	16	TGTGCCAGCAGTGATCCCTGGGAACAGGGGGCCTACGAGCAGTACTTC	CASSDPWEQGAYEQYF
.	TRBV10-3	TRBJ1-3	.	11	TGTGCCATCAGTGAGTCGAACACCCCATATTTT	CAISESNTPYF
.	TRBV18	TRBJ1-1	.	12	TGTGCCAGCTCACCGAGTAGCTCTGAAGCTTTCTTT	CASSPSSSEAFF
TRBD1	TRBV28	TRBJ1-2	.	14	TGTGCCAGCAGTTTAACGGGACAGATGGTCACTTCACCCTTC	CASSLTGQMVTSPF
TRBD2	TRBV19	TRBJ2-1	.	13	TGTGCCAGTTCCCGACTAGCGGGAGATGAGCAGTTCTTC	CASSRLAGDEQFF
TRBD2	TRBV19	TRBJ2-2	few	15	TGTGCCAGTAGTCCGCGACTAGCGGGAGCCGGGGAGCTGTTTTTT	CASSPRLAGAGELFF
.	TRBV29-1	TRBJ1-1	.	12	TGCAGCGTGGGGACGGGGAACACTGAAGCTTTCTTT	CSVGTGNTEAFF
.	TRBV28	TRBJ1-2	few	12	TGTGCCACTCTCAGGGCCTCTTATGGCTACACCTTC	CATLRASYGYTF